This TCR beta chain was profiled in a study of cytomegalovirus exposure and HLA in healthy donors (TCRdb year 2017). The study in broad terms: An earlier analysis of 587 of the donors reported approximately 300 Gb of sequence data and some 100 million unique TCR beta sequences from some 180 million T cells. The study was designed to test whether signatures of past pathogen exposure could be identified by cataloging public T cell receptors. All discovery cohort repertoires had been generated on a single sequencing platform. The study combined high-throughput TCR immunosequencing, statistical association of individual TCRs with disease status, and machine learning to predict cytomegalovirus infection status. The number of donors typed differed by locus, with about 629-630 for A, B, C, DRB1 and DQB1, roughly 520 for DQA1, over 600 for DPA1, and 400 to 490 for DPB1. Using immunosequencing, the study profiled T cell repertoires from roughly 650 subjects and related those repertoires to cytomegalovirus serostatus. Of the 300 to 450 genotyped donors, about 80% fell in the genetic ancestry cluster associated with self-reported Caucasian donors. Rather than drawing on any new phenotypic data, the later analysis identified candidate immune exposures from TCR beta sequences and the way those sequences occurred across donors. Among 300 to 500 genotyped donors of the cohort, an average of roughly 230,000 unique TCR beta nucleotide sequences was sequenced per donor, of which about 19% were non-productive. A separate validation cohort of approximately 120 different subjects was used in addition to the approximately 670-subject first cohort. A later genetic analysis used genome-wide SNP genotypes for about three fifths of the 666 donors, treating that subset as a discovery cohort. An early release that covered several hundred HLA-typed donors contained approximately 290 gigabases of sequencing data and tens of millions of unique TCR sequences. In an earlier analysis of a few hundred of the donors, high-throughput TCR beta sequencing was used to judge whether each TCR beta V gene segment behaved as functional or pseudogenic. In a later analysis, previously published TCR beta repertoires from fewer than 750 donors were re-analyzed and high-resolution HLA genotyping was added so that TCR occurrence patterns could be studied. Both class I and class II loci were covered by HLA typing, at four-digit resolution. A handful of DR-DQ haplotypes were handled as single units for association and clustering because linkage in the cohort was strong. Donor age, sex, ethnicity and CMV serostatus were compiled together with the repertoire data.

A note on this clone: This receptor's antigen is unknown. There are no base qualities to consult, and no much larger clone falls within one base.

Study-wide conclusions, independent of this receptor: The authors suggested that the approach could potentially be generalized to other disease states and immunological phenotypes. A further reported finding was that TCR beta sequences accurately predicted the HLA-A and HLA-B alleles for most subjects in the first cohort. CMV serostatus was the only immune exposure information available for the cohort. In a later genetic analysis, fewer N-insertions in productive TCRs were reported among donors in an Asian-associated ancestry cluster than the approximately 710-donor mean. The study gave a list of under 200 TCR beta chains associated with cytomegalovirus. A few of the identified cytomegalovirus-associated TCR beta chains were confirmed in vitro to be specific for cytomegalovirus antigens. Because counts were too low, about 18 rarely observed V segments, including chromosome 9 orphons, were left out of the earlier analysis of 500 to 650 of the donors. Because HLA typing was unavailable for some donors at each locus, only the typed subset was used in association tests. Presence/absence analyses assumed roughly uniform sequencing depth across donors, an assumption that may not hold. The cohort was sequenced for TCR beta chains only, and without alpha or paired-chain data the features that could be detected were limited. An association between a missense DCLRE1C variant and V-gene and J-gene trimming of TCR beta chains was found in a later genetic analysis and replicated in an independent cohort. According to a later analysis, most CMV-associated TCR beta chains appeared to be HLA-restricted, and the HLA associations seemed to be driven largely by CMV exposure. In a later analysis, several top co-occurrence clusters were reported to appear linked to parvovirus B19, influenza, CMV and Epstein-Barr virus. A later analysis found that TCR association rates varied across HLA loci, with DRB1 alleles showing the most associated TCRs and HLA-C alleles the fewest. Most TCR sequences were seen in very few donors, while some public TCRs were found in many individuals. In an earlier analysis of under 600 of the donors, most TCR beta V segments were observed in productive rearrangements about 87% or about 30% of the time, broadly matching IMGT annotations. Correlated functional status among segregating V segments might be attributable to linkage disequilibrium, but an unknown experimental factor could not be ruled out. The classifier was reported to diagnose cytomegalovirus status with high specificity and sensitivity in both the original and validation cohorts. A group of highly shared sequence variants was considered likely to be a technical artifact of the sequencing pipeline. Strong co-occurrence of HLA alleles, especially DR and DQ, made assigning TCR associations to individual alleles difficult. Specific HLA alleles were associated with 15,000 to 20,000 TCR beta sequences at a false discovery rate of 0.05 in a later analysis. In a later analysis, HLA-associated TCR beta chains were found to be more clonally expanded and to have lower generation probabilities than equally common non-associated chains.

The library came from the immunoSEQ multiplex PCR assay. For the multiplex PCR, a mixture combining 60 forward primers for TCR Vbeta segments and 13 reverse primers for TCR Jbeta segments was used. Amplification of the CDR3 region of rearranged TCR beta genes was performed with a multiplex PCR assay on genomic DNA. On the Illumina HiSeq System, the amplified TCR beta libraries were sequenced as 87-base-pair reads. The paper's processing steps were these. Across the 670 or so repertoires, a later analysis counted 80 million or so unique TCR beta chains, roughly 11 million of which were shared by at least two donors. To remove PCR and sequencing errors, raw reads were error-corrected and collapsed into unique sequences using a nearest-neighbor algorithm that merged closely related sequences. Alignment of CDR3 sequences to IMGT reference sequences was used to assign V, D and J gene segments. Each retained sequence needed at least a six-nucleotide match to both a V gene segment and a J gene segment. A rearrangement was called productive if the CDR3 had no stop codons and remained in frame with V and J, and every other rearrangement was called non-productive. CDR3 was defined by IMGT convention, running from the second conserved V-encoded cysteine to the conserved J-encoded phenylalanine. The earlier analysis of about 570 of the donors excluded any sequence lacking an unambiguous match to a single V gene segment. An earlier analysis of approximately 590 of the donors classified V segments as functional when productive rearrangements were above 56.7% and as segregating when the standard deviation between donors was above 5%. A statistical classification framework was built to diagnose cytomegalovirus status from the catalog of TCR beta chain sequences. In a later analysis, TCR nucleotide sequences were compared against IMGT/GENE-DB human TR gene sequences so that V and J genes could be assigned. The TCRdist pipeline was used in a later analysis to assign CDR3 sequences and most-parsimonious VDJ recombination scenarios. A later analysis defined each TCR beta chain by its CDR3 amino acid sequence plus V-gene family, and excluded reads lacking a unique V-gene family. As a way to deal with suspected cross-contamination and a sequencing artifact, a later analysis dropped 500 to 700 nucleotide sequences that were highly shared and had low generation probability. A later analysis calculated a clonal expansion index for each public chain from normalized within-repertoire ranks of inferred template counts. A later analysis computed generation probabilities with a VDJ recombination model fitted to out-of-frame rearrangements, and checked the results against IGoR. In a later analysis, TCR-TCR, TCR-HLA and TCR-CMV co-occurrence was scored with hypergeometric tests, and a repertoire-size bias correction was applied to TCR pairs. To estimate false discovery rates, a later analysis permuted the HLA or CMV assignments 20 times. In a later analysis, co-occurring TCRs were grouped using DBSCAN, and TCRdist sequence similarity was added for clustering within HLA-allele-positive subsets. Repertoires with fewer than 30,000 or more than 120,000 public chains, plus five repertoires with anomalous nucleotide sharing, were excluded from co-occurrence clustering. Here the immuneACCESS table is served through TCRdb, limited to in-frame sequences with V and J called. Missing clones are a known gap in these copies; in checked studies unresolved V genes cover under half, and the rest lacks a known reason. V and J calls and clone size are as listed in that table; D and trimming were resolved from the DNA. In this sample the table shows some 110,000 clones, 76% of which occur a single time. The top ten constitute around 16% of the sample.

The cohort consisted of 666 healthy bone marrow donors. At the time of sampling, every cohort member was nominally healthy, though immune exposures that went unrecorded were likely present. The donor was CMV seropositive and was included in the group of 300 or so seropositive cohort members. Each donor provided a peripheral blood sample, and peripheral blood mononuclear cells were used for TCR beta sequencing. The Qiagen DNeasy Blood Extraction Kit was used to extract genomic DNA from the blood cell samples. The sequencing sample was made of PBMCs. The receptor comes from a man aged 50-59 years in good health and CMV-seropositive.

The DNA sequence is given as TGTGCCAGCAGAAAGTCTAGCGTGGAGACCCAGTACTTC. Its protein reads: CASRKSSVETQYF. The chain is made from TRBV7-2 and TRBJ2-5, with TRBD2 perhaps the D gene, on 6 matching bases. A distance of 13 bases separates the germline ends of V and J, which lose 6 bases and 5 bases respectively. The CDR3 goes from the cysteine to the phenylalanine over 13 residues. Only the CDR3 portion is preserved as DNA: 39 bases, with reading frame beginning at the first base. Reading the germline V gene gives CDR1 SGHTA and CDR2 FQGNSA.